Listed below are T cell receptor beta chains from one sample, sequenced in a study of T cells in Graves' hyperthyroidism and ophthalmopathy. Each CDR3 protein gets one entry after TCRdb re-called the multiplex PCR reads with MiXCR. The data contain 600,000 or so distinct CDR3 sequences, 46% of them singletons. Sequencing input: peripheral blood or thyroid tissue (not recorded which). The receptor source for this set is a woman aged 18-35 years with Graves' hyperthyroidism. Both conserved end residues are part of each CDR3. The order of the fields is V gene, D gene, J gene, CDR3 protein. The D gene is left open where the match is weak.

TRBV2	TRBD1	TRBJ1-1	CASILTGTGRTEAFF
TRBV25-1	TRBD1	TRBJ1-2	CASVETGDGYTF
TRBV24-1	TRBD1	TRBJ2-7	CATSDSGTDEQYF
TRBV2	TRBD2	TRBJ2-7	CASSSQGLAGVFYEQYF
TRBV25-1	NA	TRBJ1-1	CASSWTGGWIMNTEAFF
TRBV19	NA	TRBJ1-5	CASCREGTQPQHF
TRBV7-2	NA	TRBJ1-1	CASSPGPPNTEAFF
TRBV10-3	NA	TRBJ2-5	CAISVGPGETQYF
TRBV15	NA	TRBJ2-2	CATNPGSNTGELFF
TRBV15	NA	TRBJ1-5	CATSRGTVSYEHF
TRBV12-3/TRBV12-4	TRBD1	TRBJ2-2	CASSSQTGGAWTGELFF
TRBV29-1	TRBD1	TRBJ1-2	CRTTGEGYTF
TRBV2	TRBD1	TRBJ1-2	CASSERTGEYGYTF
TRBV2	NA	TRBJ1-4	CASSDMGVVEKLFF
TRBV15	NA	TRBJ2-5	CATSNPLGQGWETQYF
TRBV2	TRBD1	TRBJ1-5	CASSKGTEGDNQPQHF
TRBV5-1	NA	TRBJ2-7	CASSSPLSYEQYF
TRBV10-3	TRBD1	TRBJ1-1	CAISRVQGAVEAFF
TRBV20-1	NA	TRBJ1-1	CSARPGGRANTEAFF
TRBV2	TRBD1	TRBJ1-2	CASSFDRAGYGYTF
TRBV7-2	TRBD2	TRBJ2-7	CASSLRAGGPFSYEQYF
TRBV7-2	TRBD1	TRBJ2-7	CASSPRDRAYEQYF
TRBV7-2	NA	TRBJ1-5	CASSYGQTGSNQPQHF
TRBV15	TRBD1	TRBJ2-6	CATRDRSGANVLTF
TRBV10-3	TRBD1	TRBJ1-4	CAISGGDRGATNEKLFF
TRBV24-1	TRBD1	TRBJ2-6	CATSRGQGAGANVLTF
TRBV10-1	TRBD1	TRBJ2-7	CASSTDRGWKEQYF
TRBV12-3/TRBV12-4	NA	TRBJ2-7	CASSLDLSQYF
TRBV25-1	TRBD2	NA	CASSAMTSGKSTGELFF
TRBV6-4	NA	TRBJ1-4	CASSDSDTWLFF
TRBV2	NA	TRBJ2-7	CASTLGDYEQYF
TRBV5-1	NA	TRBJ1-1	CASSLPSKWTEAFF
TRBV18	TRBD1	TRBJ2-2	CASSPRQGSTGELFF
TRBV9	NA	TRBJ1-5	CASSGDDLSNQPQHF
TRBV29-1	TRBD1	TRBJ2-7	CSVEVLRTGGEYGQYF
TRBV6-5	NA	TRBJ1-5	CASMVGQNQPQHF
TRBV7-9	TRBD1	TRBJ2-5	CASSLTGPPKETQYF
TRBV14	NA	TRBJ1-1	CASSPGTASMNTEAFF
TRBV7-8	NA	TRBJ1-2	CASSLASGSFYGYTF
TRBV24-1	NA	TRBJ2-2	CATSERVYRRGELFF
TRBV25-1	NA	TRBJ1-2	CASVEPGPNYGYTF
TRBV7-3	NA	TRBJ1-1	CASSSPRGQNTEAFF
TRBV10-2	NA	TRBJ1-1	CASSELAGGYTEAFF
TRBV7-2	TRBD2	TRBJ2-6	CASSVVGGTNVLTF
TRBV20-1	NA	TRBJ1-4	CSAVQGEKLFF
TRBV25-1	TRBD2	TRBJ2-2	CASSNGLAGSRELFF
TRBV5-1	NA	TRBJ1-1	CATKGGSNTEAFF